The next 20 T cell receptor beta chains were all read from a single sample in a study of T cell responses to AZD1222 COVID-19 vaccine. TCRdb keeps only in-frame clones here, not all; method: immunoSEQ multiplex PCR. The sample gives about 110,000 clones, 81% of which show up once; 3.5% to 5.5% is in the top ten. This specimen consisted of peripheral blood, obtained on day 0 of AZD1222 vaccination. These receptors all come from an adult in good health.

The chain is built from TRBV28 and TRBJ2-3; 12 nucleotides line up with TRBD1. Germline CDR1 MDHEN, CDR2 SYDVKM. Trimming cost V 3 bases and J 7 bases; bases outside gene matches: 8. CDR3 size: 16 residues. Written as DNA, the CDR3 is TGTGCCAGCAGTTTCCTCTTGGGACAGGGGGCAAATACGCAGTATTTT. It is translated as CASSFLLGQGANTQYF.

The CDR3 coding sequence is TGTGCCAGCCGGGGGCAGAACCAAGAGACCCAGTACTTC. Protein: CASRGQNQETQYF. The chain recombines TRBV13 with TRBJ2-5; D tentatively fits TRBD1 or TRBD2 (6 bases each). Germline assignment: CDR1 PRHDT and CDR2 FYEKMQ (reference sequence). The V gene lost 8 bases and the J gene lost 0 bases, with 10 bases spanning the gap. This CDR3 is built from 13 residues.

In this sample, this clone turned up once. This chain uses TRBV28 with TRBJ2-5, with 8 nucleotides matching TRBD1. Per germline, CDR1 MDHEN and CDR2 SYDVKM. CDR3 length equals 13 residues. V lost 6 bases and J lost 7; bases outside the gene matches: 7. The CDR3 DNA is TGTGCCAGCAGCTTGACAGGGGTGGGGACCCAGTACTTC. Translating it yields CASSLTGVGTQYF.

This clone was detected only a few times. Other nucleotide sequences in the sample specify the same CDR3. The chain joins TRBV27 to TRBJ1-2; D is possibly TRBD1 (5 bases). V was pared by 6 bases and J by 0 bases, with 8 bases between. CDR3 length equals 13 residues. CDR1 is MNHEY and CDR2 is SMNVEV in the germline V gene (reference sequence). The CDR3 nucleotides read TGTGCCAGCAGGTTAGGGGCTAACTATGGCTACACCTTC. Amino acid sequence: CASRLGANYGYTF.

The genes are TRBV2 and TRBJ1-2; 7 bases line up with TRBD1. The CDR3 is made up of 13 amino acids. The junction had 7 bases not matched to a gene; V was cut back by 3 bases and J by 9 bases. Germline CDR1 and CDR2: SNHLY and FYNNEI. As DNA, the CDR3 is TGTGCCAGCAGTGAGGACAGGAATTTTAGCTACACCTTC. It translates to CASSEDRNFSYTF. The whole variable domain, remainder taken from reference TRBV2 and TRBJ1-2, is EPEVTQTPSHQVTQMGQEVILRCVPISNHLYFYWYRQILGQKVEFLVSFYNNEISEKSEIFDDQFSVERPDGSNFTLKIRSTKLEDSAMYFCASSEDRNFSYTFGSGTRLTVV.

CDR3 coding DNA: TGTGCCTCAGCCTCTATTATTCCGAGGAACACTGAAGCTTTCTTT. Translation gives CASASIIPRNTEAFF. The chain recombines TRBV6-5 with TRBJ1-1; D unresolved. This CDR3 has 15 amino acids. Germline V gene sequence: CDR1 MNHEY, CDR2 SVGAGI. Between the trimmed V and J ends, which lost 11 bases and 1 base, there was a span of 20 bases.

The V call is TRBV6-1, the J call TRBJ1-2; tentatively, D is TRBD1 (6 bases). Germline V gives CDR1 MNHNS, CDR2 SASEGT. CDR3 size: 14 residues. Trimming pared 3 bases from V and 2 bases from J, leaving 10 bases between. The CDR3 region is CASSDRGMNYGYTF. The DNA for the CDR3 is TGTGCCAGCAGTGACAGGGGTATGAACTATGGCTACACCTTC.

The chain uses TRBV6-6 and TRBJ2-2, with D tentatively TRBD1 (5 bases). Deletions cut 3 bases from V and 7 bases from J, with 18 bases between. The CDR3 contains 16 residues. In germline, CDR1 is MNHNY, CDR2 SVGAGI (reference sequence). CDR3: CASSYNKGAPNGELFF. CDR3 DNA: TGTGCCAGCAGTTATAATAAAGGGGCGCCGAACGGGGAGCTGTTTTTT.

The chain links TRBV7-8 to TRBJ1-1, with 12 nucleotides matching TRBD1. The trim removed 4 bases at V and 5 bases at J, leaving 11 bases unmatched. The CDR3 runs to 17 residues. The V gene's germline CDR1 is SGHVS and CDR2 FQNEAQ. CDR3: CASSSGTGGSKRTEAFF. The CDR3 DNA sequence: TGTGCCAGCAGCTCCGGGACAGGGGGCTCCAAGAGGACTGAAGCTTTCTTT.

The rearrangement uses TRBV7-2 and TRBJ2-1; 11 bases align to TRBD2. CDR3 length: 15 amino acids. J lost 5 bases, V lost 5 bases, and 5 bases had no gene match. Germline V lookup: CDR1 SGHTA, CDR2 FQGNSA. DNA of the CDR3: TGTGCCAGCAGCAACCGACTAGCGGGGAACAATGAGCAGTTCTTC. Protein sequence: CASSNRLAGNNEQFF.

V usage is TRBV7-2 and J usage is TRBJ1-2; 7 bases line up with TRBD1. V trimming: 4 bases; J trimming: 3 bases; junction bases outside the gene matches: 2. The CDR3 totals 13 residues. CDR1 and CDR2 from the germline V gene are SGHTA and FQGNSA. The CDR3 nucleotides read TGTGCCAGCAGCTATGACAGGGACTATGGCTACACCTTC. This sequence encodes CASSYDRDYGYTF.

This clone was counted a single time. The CDR3 loop is CASSSSEDGTDTQYF. As DNA, the CDR3 is TGTGCCAGCAGTTCTAGCGAGGATGGCACAGATACGCAGTATTTT. V usage is TRBV25-1 and J usage is TRBJ2-3; TRBD2 might be the D (6 bases). Germline V CDR1 and CDR2: MGHDK, SYGVNS. The CDR3 runs 15 residues. Trimming cost V 5 bases and J 1 base, with 13 bases left between them.

This sequence joins TRBV5-1 and TRBJ1-2; no reliable D call. V was cut by 0 bases and J by 0 bases, with 6 bases left in between. CDR1 and CDR2 (germline): SGHRS, YFSETQ. CDR3 size: 14 residues. CDR3 region: CASSLDGSNYGYTF. As DNA, the CDR3 is TGCGCCAGCAGCTTGGACGGATCTAACTATGGCTACACCTTC.

The chain couples TRBV18 to TRBJ2-5; 12 bases map to TRBD2. The CDR3 contains 19 residues. Germline V gene sequence: CDR1 KGHSH, CDR2 LQKENI. After removal of 1 base from V and 4 bases from J, the junction contained 13 bases not matched to a gene. DNA of the CDR3: TGTGCCAGCTCACCACAGTCGGAGACGCTAGCGGGGGGGCCAGAGACCCAGTACTTC. Protein product: CASSPQSETLAGGPETQYF.

V gene TRBV4-3 combines with J gene TRBJ1-2; D is uncertain. Germline V CDR1 and CDR2: LGHNA, YSLEER. V gave up 4 bases and J gave up 3 bases, with 12 bases separating them. There are 14 residues in the CDR3. CDR3 sequence: CASSRGGGDYGYTF. The CDR3 nucleotides read TGCGCCAGCAGCCGAGGAGGAGGAGACTATGGCTACACCTTC.

The V call is TRBV24-1, the J call TRBJ1-5; possibly TRBD1 for D (5 bases). CDR1 and CDR2 (germline): KGHDR, SFDVKD. CDR3 length equals 14 residues. V lost 4 bases to trimming and J lost 6 bases, with 12 bases between them. The CDR3 bases are TGTGCCACCAGTGAGCCCGGGACGCTTCAGCCCCAGCATTTT. Translated: CATSEPGTLQPQHF.

The rearrangement uses TRBV29-1 and TRBJ2-1; D unresolved. This CDR3 comprises 13 residues. Trimming cost V 5 bases and J 2 bases, with 10 bases left between them. From germline, CDR1 is SQVTM and CDR2 ANQGSEA. The CDR3 bases are TGCAGCGTTCACCAAGGCCCCTACAATGAGCAGTTCTTC. Amino acid sequence: CSVHQGPYNEQFF.

The chain recombines TRBV19 with TRBJ2-3, with a tentative D call TRBD1 (6 bases). This CDR3 contains 13 residues. Germline CDR1 reads LNHDA; CDR2 reads SQIVND (reference sequence). Trimming pared 6 bases from V and 4 bases from J, leaving 11 bases between. CDR3 protein: CASSLQGPDTQYF. The CDR3 coding sequence is TGTGCCAGTAGCCTACAGGGTCCAGATACGCAGTATTTT.

This chain's CDR3 is CASRPSTGTEAFF. The CDR3 DNA sequence: TGTGCCAGCAGACCCTCGACGGGAACTGAAGCTTTCTTT. This sequence joins TRBV6-1 and TRBJ1-1, with D uncertain. This CDR3 comprises 13 residues. The ends were cut back, 6 bases at V and 5 bases at J, with 13 bases in the middle. Germline values: CDR1 MNHNS, CDR2 SASEGT.

This chain connects TRBV5-1 to TRBJ2-2; tentatively, D is TRBD1 (5 bases). The CDR3 is made up of 17 amino acids. V lost 0 bases, J lost 6 bases, and 18 bases lay in between. CDR1 is SGHRS, CDR2 YFSETQ, per germline. As DNA, the CDR3 is TGCGCCAGCAGCTTGGCCGTCAGGGTTTCTAGTGCCGGGGAGCTGTTTTTT. This encodes CASSLAVRVSSAGELFF.